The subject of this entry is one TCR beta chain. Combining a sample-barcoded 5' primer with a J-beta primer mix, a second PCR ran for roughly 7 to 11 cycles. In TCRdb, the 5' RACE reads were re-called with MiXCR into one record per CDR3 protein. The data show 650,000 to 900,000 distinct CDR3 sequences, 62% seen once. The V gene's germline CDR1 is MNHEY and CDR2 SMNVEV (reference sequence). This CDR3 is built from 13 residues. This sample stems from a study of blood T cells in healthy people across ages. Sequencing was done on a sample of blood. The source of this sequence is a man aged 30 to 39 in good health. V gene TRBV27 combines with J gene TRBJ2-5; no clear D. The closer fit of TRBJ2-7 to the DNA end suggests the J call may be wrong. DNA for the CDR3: TGTGCCAGCAGCTCCTTTGGTACCTACGAGCAGTACTTC. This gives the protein CASSSFGTYEQYF.